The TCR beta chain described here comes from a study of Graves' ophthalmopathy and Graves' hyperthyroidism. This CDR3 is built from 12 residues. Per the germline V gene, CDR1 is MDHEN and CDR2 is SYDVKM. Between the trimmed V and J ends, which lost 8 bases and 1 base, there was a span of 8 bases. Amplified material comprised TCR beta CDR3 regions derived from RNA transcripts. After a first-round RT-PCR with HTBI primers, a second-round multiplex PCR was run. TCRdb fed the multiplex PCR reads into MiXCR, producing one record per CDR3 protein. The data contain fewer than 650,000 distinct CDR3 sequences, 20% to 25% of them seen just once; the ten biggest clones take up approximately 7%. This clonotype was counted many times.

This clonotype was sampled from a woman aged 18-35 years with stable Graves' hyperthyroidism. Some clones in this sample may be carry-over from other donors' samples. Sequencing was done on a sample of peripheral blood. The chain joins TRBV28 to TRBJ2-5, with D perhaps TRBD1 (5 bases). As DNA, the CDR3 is TGTGCCAGCTATGACAGCCAAGAGACCCAGTACTTC. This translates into CASYDSQETQYF.